These T cell receptor beta chains were read from a single sample in a study of blood T cell repertoires in COVID-19. Here immunoSEQ multiplex PCR was the method, and the copy in TCRdb shows in-frame clones only, minus some. The sample has fewer than 150,000 clones; approximately 89% are singletons. Sample: peripheral blood. These receptors all stem from a human donor in a cohort sampled during active COVID-19. The CDR3 runs from the conserved cysteine through the conserved F or W. Fields, in order: J gene, clone size, V gene, D gene, CDR3 protein, CDR3 DNA. A D gene is named only where the DNA matches it firmly. Clone sizes are given selectively: once, few, many, or a class where the clone is expanded.

TRBJ1-5 NA TRBV27 NA CASSLGTPNQPQHF TGTGCCAGCAGTTTGGGGACACCAAATCAGCCCCAGCATTTT
TRBJ1-1 NA TRBV9 NA CASSVRMNTEAFF TGTGCCAGCAGCGTGAGGATGAACACTGAAGCTTTCTTT
TRBJ1-2 few TRBV11-3 TRBD1 CASSLEGRQGVYGYTF TGTGCCAGCAGCTTAGAGGGGAGACAGGGCGTGTATGGCTACACCTTC
TRBJ1-1 once TRBV19 NA CASTNSGTEAFF TGTGCCAGTACCAACAGTGGAACTGAAGCTTTCTTT
TRBJ2-5 NA TRBV4-1 NA CASSQEGVASETQYF TGCGCCAGCAGCCAAGAGGGAGTAGCATCGGAGACCCAGTACTTC
TRBJ2-1 NA TRBV9 TRBD2 CASSVEVAGGLGQFF TGTGCCAGCAGCGTAGAGGTAGCGGGAGGGCTTGGGCAGTTCTTC
TRBJ2-1 NA TRBV24-1 TRBD2 CATSGDRGLAPVNEQFF TGTGCCACCAGTGGTGACCGGGGACTAGCTCCGGTCAATGAGCAGTTCTTC
TRBJ2-7 NA TRBV13 TRBD1 CASRSGQGVPYEQYF TGTGCCAGCAGATCGGGACAGGGGGTACCCTACGAGCAGTACTTC
TRBJ2-1 NA TRBV25-1 TRBD1 CASSRQGLNEQFF TGTGCCAGCAGCAGACAGGGTTTAAATGAGCAGTTCTTC
TRBJ1-3 NA TRBV5-6 TRBD1 CASSLKDRTGNTIYF TGTGCCAGCAGCCTTAAGGACAGGACTGGAAACACCATATATTTT